The 28 T cell receptor beta chains reported below all come from one sample, sequenced in a study of vaccination effects on CD4 cells after COVID-19. Libraries were prepared by immunoSEQ multiplex PCR; TCRdb keeps only in-frame clonotypes and omits some of them. In the table there are fewer than 75,000 clones, nearly 80% of which are singletons. Once cultured for roughly 10 days, the cells underwent separation to obtain CD4+ T cells. Either the mRNA-1273 or the BNT162b2 vaccine was given to participants as two doses. Their cognate antigens are unknown. The sequenced sample was CD4+ T cells from PBMCs cultured without peptide, obtained after COVID-19 vaccination. Every receptor here comes from a human donor who received a COVID-19 vaccine.

V usage is TRBV7-2 and J usage is TRBJ2-5, with D perhaps TRBD2 (7 bases). CDR1 is SGHTA, CDR2 FQGNSA, per germline. The CDR3 is 16 residues long. V was cut by 1 base and J by 4 bases, with 16 bases left in between. CDR3 sequence: CASSLGPGGRGETQYF. The CDR3 nucleotides read TGTGCCAGCAGCTTAGGTCCGGGGGGCAGGGGAGAGACCCAGTACTTC.

The rearrangement uses TRBV9 and TRBJ2-1; 9 bases map to TRBD2. This CDR3 spans 17 amino acids. Germline loops: CDR1 SGDLS, CDR2 YYNGEE. The J segment lost 6 bases and the V segment lost 0 bases, leaving 10 bases of the junction unmatched. The CDR3 protein is CASSVGGVAGVFNEQFF. CDR3 in DNA: TGTGCCAGCAGCGTAGGGGGGGTAGCGGGGGTTTTCAATGAGCAGTTCTTC.

This chain connects TRBV3-1 (or the pseudogene TRBV3-2) to TRBJ1-2, with D unclear. Germline-derived CDR1 and CDR2 are LGHDT and YNNKEL (reference sequence). The ends were cut back, 0 bases at V and 2 bases at J, with 13 bases in the middle. This CDR3 contains 16 residues. CDR3 nucleotides: TGTGCCAGCAGCCAAGAAGCGGGAGGGTTGAACTATGGCTACACCTTC. The encoded protein is CASSQEAGGLNYGYTF.

Worth noting for this clone: An end of the junction does not agree with germline; a read error may underlie this. The rearrangement uses TRBV28 and TRBJ2-1; either TRBD1 or TRBD2 may fit D (5 bases each). This CDR3 has 13 residues. Germline CDR1 MDHEN, CDR2 SYDVKM. The CDR3 bases are TGTGCCAGCAGTTTTATCGGGGCGGGCCAGGGAGTCTTC. Translating gives CASSFIGAGQGVF.

The chain links TRBV7-9 to TRBJ2-1; D may be TRBD1 or TRBD2 (7 bases each). The germline CDR1 and CDR2 sequences are SEHNR and FQNEAQ (reference sequence). V lost 4 bases, J lost 7 bases, and 14 bases lay in between. The CDR3 extends over 14 amino acids. Here the CDR3 reads CASSYPGGGNEQFF. In nucleotides, the CDR3 is TGTGCCAGCAGCTACCCAGGGGGGGGTAATGAGCAGTTCTTC.

The CDR3 DNA reads TGTGCCAGCACCAGGGGGGACACCCTATCGGAGCAGTACTTC. Protein product: CASTRGDTLSEQYF. The chain combines TRBV9 with TRBJ2-7; a weak D match, TRBD1 (7 bases). The germline V and J ends were trimmed by 6 bases and 7 bases, with 20 bases remaining between them. Germline V gene data show CDR1 as SGDLS and CDR2 as YYNGEE. The CDR3 has 14 residues.

This chain links TRBV19 with TRBJ1-1, with a weak D call TRBD1 (6 bases). V was pared by 7 bases and J by 4 bases, with 13 bases between. This CDR3 contains 13 residues. CDR1 and CDR2 from the germline V gene are LNHDA and SQIVND (reference sequence). CDR3 nucleotide sequence: TGTGCCAGTAAGGATCAGGGGCCCACTGAAGCTTTCTTT. Translating it yields CASKDQGPTEAFF.

V gene TRBV12-3 or TRBV12-4 combines with J gene TRBJ1-2; 8 nucleotides align to TRBD1. The V segment lost 6 bases and the J segment 3 bases; nucleotides outside the gene matches: 3. This CDR3 is 13 amino acids long. The CDR3 nucleotides read TGTGCCAGCAGGCACAGGGGGGACTATGGCTACACCTTC. Encoded protein: CASRHRGDYGYTF.

The rearrangement links TRBV15 to TRBJ1-1, with no clear D. There are 15 residues in the CDR3. From germline, CDR1 is LNHNV and CDR2 YYDKDF (reference sequence). The V end lost 0 bases, the J end lost 0 bases, and 8 bases lay between the germline ends. The CDR3 protein is CATSREGSMNTEAFF. The CDR3 region has the DNA TGTGCCACCAGCAGAGAGGGATCAATGAACACTGAAGCTTTCTTT.

This rearrangement joins TRBV5-6 to TRBJ1-1; D remains unclear. Trimming removed 2 bases from V and 4 bases from J, with 12 bases in between. CDR3 length: 14 amino acids. The germline V gene has CDR1 SGHDT and CDR2 YYEEEE. This CDR3 reads CASSFNRWGTEAFF. CDR3 coding DNA: TGTGCCAGCAGCTTCAATCGGTGGGGCACTGAAGCTTTCTTT.

V usage is TRBV9 and J usage is TRBJ2-2, with D maybe TRBD1 (6 bases). Looked up from germline, CDR1 is SGDLS and CDR2 is YYNGEE. CDR3 size: 16 residues. V lost 5 bases, J lost 1 base, and 15 bases lay in between. The CDR3 nucleotides are TGTGCCAGCAGTGTAACTCCGACAGGGAACACCGGGGAGCTGTTTTTT. Amino acids: CASSVTPTGNTGELFF.

The genes are TRBV5-1 and TRBJ2-3, with 7 bases matching TRBD1. CDR1 SGHRS and CDR2 YFSETQ come from the germline V gene. This CDR3 comprises 15 residues. The junction had 5 bases not matched to a gene; V was cut back by 2 bases and J by 2 bases. DNA of the CDR3: TGCGCCAGCAGCTTTCTGACAGGGTCCACAGATACGCAGTATTTT. This sequence encodes CASSFLTGSTDTQYF.

The chain is built from TRBV2 and TRBJ2-5; D call uncertain. V dropped 4 bases and J dropped 5 bases, with 2 bases sitting between them. The CDR3 loop spans 10 amino acids. Germline V gene sequence: CDR1 SNHLY, CDR2 FYNNEI. CDR3 loop: CASSVETQYF. CDR3 in DNA: TGTGCCAGCAGTGTGGAGACCCAGTACTTC.

The rearrangement links TRBV6-5 to TRBJ1-2, with a weak D call TRBD1 (6 bases). CDR3 length: 15 residues. V was shortened by 4 bases and J by 4 bases, with 16 bases between the two germline ends. The germline V gene has CDR1 MNHEY and CDR2 SVGAGI. CDR3 DNA sequence: TGTGCCAGCAGTTCCCCACAGGGTTACGGCTATGGCTACACCTTC. Amino acid sequence: CASSSPQGYGYGYTF.

This clone appeared a few times. The rearrangement uses TRBV10-3 and TRBJ1-4; 7 positions agree with TRBD1. Germline CDR1 reads ENHRY; CDR2 reads SYGVKD. The junction had 14 bases not matched to a gene; V was cut back by 6 bases and J by 13 bases. This CDR3 is 14 amino acids long. The CDR3 coding sequence is TGTGCCATCAGCCGACAGGGCCCCCTTGAGGGACTGTTTTTT. Its translation is CAISRQGPLEGLFF.

The rearrangement uses TRBV25-1 and TRBJ2-5; tentatively, D is TRBD1 (5 bases). Per the germline V gene, CDR1 is MGHDK and CDR2 is SYGVNS. This CDR3 has 13 residues. Trimming took 10 bases from V and 2 from J, leaving 14 bases between them. The CDR3 here is CATQGSLQETQYF. CDR3 sequence (DNA): TGTGCCACTCAGGGAAGCCTTCAAGAGACCCAGTACTTC.

The chain employs TRBV18 and TRBJ2-3; maybe TRBD1 (5 bases). The length of the CDR3 is 13 residues. The germline gives CDR1 KGHSH, CDR2 LQKENI. V lost 3 bases and J lost 5, with 9 bases in between. CDR3 DNA sequence: TGTGCCAGCTCACCGACAGTCGGAGATACGCAGTATTTT. It yields the protein CASSPTVGDTQYF. Together with reference TRBV18 and TRBJ2-3, the CDR3 gives the full variable domain: NAGVMQNPRHLVRRRGQEARLRCSPMKGHSHVYWYRQLPEEGLKFMVYLQKENIIDESGMPKERFSAEFPKEGPSILRIQQVVRGDSAAYFCASSPTVGDTQYFGPGTRLTVL.

This clone was detected only a few times. The rearrangement links TRBV11-3 to TRBJ2-6; 9 bases map to TRBD1. The length of the CDR3 is 17 residues. Germline V gene data show CDR1 as SGHNT and CDR2 as YENEEA. The ends lost 5 bases at V and 2 bases at J; junction bases unmatched: 7. The CDR3 protein is CASSPGTGLPGANVLTF. The CDR3 region has the DNA TGTGCCAGCAGCCCCGGGACAGGGTTGCCTGGGGCCAACGTCCTGACTTTC.

This clone was detected only a few times. CDR3 DNA sequence: TGTGCCTGGACTACAGGGTTACGGGAAAAACTGTTTTTT. Translated, it gives CAWTTGLREKLFF. V and J are TRBV30 and TRBJ1-4, with D tentatively TRBD1 (6 bases). This CDR3 contains 13 residues. Looked up from germline, CDR1 is GTSNPN and CDR2 is SVGIG (reference sequence). The V and J ends lost 4 bases and 8 bases respectively, with 14 bases between them.

Only one count was recorded for this clone. This rearrangement joins TRBV12-3 or TRBV12-4 to TRBJ1-2; perhaps TRBD1 as D (5 bases). V gave up 5 bases and J gave up 8 bases, with 12 bases separating them. CDR3 length equals 12 residues. In nucleotides, the CDR3 is TGTGCCAGCAGTCTGGGGGTCGGCGGCTACACCTTC. This translates into CASSLGVGGYTF.

The chain recombines TRBV2 with TRBJ2-1, with TRBD2 matching 9 bases. After removal of 2 bases from V and 9 bases from J, the junction contained 5 bases not matched to a gene. The CDR3 consists of 14 residues. Per the germline V gene, CDR1 is SNHLY and CDR2 is FYNNEI. Here the CDR3 reads CASSETAGGGEQFF. CDR3 DNA sequence: TGTGCCAGCAGTGAAACAGCGGGAGGAGGTGAGCAGTTCTTC.

The V call is TRBV6-2 or TRBV6-3, the J call TRBJ2-5, with 11 bases identical to TRBD2. CDR1 is MNHEY, CDR2 SVGEGT, per germline. The CDR3 covers 18 residues. The junction had 12 bases not matched to a gene; V was cut back by 4 bases and J by 2 bases. The CDR3 loop reads CASSSPTRLAGIQETQYF. CDR3 nucleotides: TGTGCCAGCAGTTCCCCCACCCGACTAGCGGGGATTCAAGAGACCCAGTACTTC.

The rearrangement uses TRBV23-1 and TRBJ2-5; D is unresolved. TRBV23-1 is flagged as an ORF with uncertain function. There are 9 residues in the CDR3. The V end was cut by 11 bases, the J end by 2 bases, with 3 bases between. Written as DNA, the CDR3 is TGCGCCTATCAAGAGACCCAGTACTTC. Its translation: CAYQETQYF.

The gene calls are TRBV12-3 or TRBV12-4 and TRBJ1-2; D remains unclear. CDR3 length: 12 amino acids. V gave up 3 bases and J gave up 1 base, with 3 bases separating them. The CDR3 spells CASSLRNYGYTF. The CDR3 nucleotides are TGTGCCAGCAGTTTGCGTAACTATGGCTACACCTTC.

V is TRBV27 and J is TRBJ1-5; D ambiguous. With 6 bases removed from V and 4 bases from J, the gap between germline ends came to 16 bases. The CDR3 loop spans 15 amino acids. The germline V gene encodes CDR1 MNHEY and CDR2 SMNVEV (reference sequence). The CDR3 reads CASRSFGSGNQPQHF. CDR3 coding DNA: TGTGCCAGCAGGTCCTTTGGATCTGGAAATCAGCCCCAGCATTTT.

The gene calls are TRBV7-2 and TRBJ2-7; D not certain. The CDR3 is made up of 14 amino acids. CDR1 is SGHTA and CDR2 is FQGNSA in the germline V gene. The germline V and J ends were trimmed by 1 base and 2 bases, with 9 bases remaining between them. The DNA for the CDR3 is TGTGCCAGCAGCTTAGGAGGCCAACCCTACGAGCAGTACTTC. Translating it yields CASSLGGQPYEQYF.

The chain combines TRBV10-3 with TRBJ2-1, with TRBD2 matching 10 bases. V was clipped by 7 bases and J by 8 bases; unmatched bases: 8. This CDR3 has 14 residues. Germline lookup yields CDR1 ENHRY and CDR2 SYGVKD. The CDR3 DNA follows: TGTGCCATCACAGATAGCGGGAGGCCCCATGAGCAGTTCTTC. This codes for CAITDSGRPHEQFF.

This clone turned up a few times. V gene TRBV6-5 combines with J gene TRBJ1-4; 7 bases map to TRBD1. The germline V gene encodes CDR1 MNHEY and CDR2 SVGAGI. The CDR3 has 12 amino acids. V gave up 4 bases and J gave up 13 bases; unmatched junction bases: 6. The CDR3 DNA follows: TGTGCCAGCAGTTCCCCGACAGGGACACTGTTTTTT. It encodes CASSSPTGTLFF.